This T cell receptor (beta chain) was recovered during a study of chemoradiotherapy in HPV16-positive cancers. The V and J ends lost 3 bases and 7 bases respectively, with 12 bases between them. This CDR3 has 13 amino acids. Germline-derived CDR1 and CDR2 are KGHSH and LQKENI. General study points: HPV-responsive T-cell expansion during chemoradiotherapy was linked to improved recurrence-free survival in HPV16-positive patients.

Repeated repertoire sampling spanned the course of chemoradiotherapy. The protocol was immunoSEQ multiplex PCR, while the TCRdb copy is restricted to in-frame clones and leaves out a portion. The sample lists 40,000 to 60,000 clones, 90% occurring once. As to this clone: Its matching antigen is unknown.

This sequence joins TRBV18 and TRBJ1-2; the D is unclear. The receptor was isolated from a human donor with HPV-associated anogenital cancer. This sample comprised blood, obtained from a patient who underwent chemoradiotherapy. CDR3 nucleotides: TGTGCCAGCTCACCCCGGGAGGACGGTGGCTACACCTTC. Translation: CASSPREDGGYTF.